The present T cell receptor (beta chain) was sequenced within a study of T and B cells in COVID-19 patients. Study-wide context: Peripheral blood came from COVID-19 patients with active infection or after recovery. Critical illness requiring mechanical ventilation or extracorporeal membrane oxygenation affected 12 of 20 active-infection patients. Study outcomes and limitations: Exclusive to the recovered cohort were thousands of TCR clusters, about 33 of them with low generation probability. Patients with COVID-19 reportedly showed strongly skewed T cell receptor beta variable and joining gene usage.

In the case of this clonotype: Its antigen is currently unknown.

Each TRB amplification used about 230-550 ng of genomic DNA from blood. CDR1 and CDR2 (germline): LGHNT, FRNRAP. The V gene end was trimmed by 1 base and the J gene end by 4 bases; junction bases not matched to a gene: 4. The CDR3 is made up of 15 amino acids. Multiplex PCR with BIOMED2 TRB-A/B primer pools amplified TRB rearrangements. In TCRdb, the multiplex PCR reads were re-called with MiXCR into one record per CDR3 protein. This repertoire shows more than 3,000 distinct CDR3 sequences, around 23% found once; its top ten account for roughly 19%. The clonotype was recovered from a human donor with active COVID-19. The chain joins TRBV12-5 to TRBJ2-7, with 10 nucleotides matching TRBD2. The sequenced sample consisted of blood. Here the CDR3 reads CASGLGTSGTYEQYF. The DNA of the CDR3 is TGTGCTAGTGGTTTGGGGACTAGCGGAACTTACGAGCAGTACTTC.